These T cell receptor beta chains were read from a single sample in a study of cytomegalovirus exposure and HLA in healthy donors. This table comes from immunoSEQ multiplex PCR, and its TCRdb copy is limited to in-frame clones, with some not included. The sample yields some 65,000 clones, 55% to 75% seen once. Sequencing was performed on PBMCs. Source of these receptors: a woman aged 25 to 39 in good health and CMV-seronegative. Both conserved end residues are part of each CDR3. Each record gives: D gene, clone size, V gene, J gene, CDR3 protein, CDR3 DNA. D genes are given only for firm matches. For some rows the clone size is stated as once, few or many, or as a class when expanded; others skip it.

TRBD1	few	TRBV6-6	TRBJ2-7	CASSSRDSLSYEQYF	TGTGCCAGCAGTTCCAGGGACAGTCTCTCCTACGAGCAGTACTTC
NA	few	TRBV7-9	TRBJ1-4	CASSSAGRGEKLFF	TGTGCCAGCAGCTCGGCAGGGAGGGGAGAAAAACTGTTTTTT
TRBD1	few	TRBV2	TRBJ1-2	CASSSGTGVYGYTF	TGTGCCAGCAGCTCCGGGACAGGGGTATATGGCTACACCTTC
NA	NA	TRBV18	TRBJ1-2	CASSPTSAAPLGYTF	TGTGCCAGCTCACCGACTTCTGCAGCCCCGTTGGGCTACACCTTC
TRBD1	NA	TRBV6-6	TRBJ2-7	CASTRDRGSYEQYF	TGTGCCAGCACTCGGGACAGGGGATCCTACGAGCAGTACTTC
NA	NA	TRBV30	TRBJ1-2	CAWSVGVATTYGYTF	TGTGCCTGGAGTGTGGGAGTCGCGACTACCTATGGCTACACCTTC
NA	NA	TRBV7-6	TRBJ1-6	CASSPYRSSYNSPLHF	TGTGCCAGCAGCCCATATCGGAGCTCCTATAATTCACCCCTCCACTTT
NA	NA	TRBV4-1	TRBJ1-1	CASGQTVLDTEAFF	TGCGCCAGCGGCCAGACAGTCCTCGACACTGAAGCTTTCTTT
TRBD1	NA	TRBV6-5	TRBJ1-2	CASSYSRDSYGYTF	TGTGCCAGCAGTTACTCCCGGGACAGCTATGGCTACACCTTC
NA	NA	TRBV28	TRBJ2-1	CASSSPYNEQFF	TGTGCCAGCAGTTCCCCTTACAATGAGCAGTTCTTC
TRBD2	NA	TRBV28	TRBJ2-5	CASSAPSGGQETQYF	TGTGCCAGCAGTGCACCTAGCGGGGGGCAAGAGACCCAGTACTTC
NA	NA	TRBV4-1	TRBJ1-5	CASSQDGDDSYQPQHF	TGCGCCAGCAGCCAAGACGGCGATGACAGTTATCAGCCCCAGCATTTT
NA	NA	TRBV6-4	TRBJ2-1	CASSDTGGAENEQFF	TGTGCCAGCAGTGACACGGGGGGCGCAGAGAATGAGCAGTTCTTC
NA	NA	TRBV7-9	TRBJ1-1	CASSPSDTEAFF	TGTGCCAGCAGCCCCAGTGACACTGAAGCTTTCTTT
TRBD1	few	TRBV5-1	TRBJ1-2	CASSSTGRNYGYTF	TGCGCCAGCAGCTCGACAGGGAGGAACTATGGCTACACCTTC
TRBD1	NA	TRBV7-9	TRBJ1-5	CASMQTGTGIWSSNQPQHF	TGTGCCAGCATGCAAACCGGGACAGGGATATGGTCTAGCAATCAGCCCCAGCATTTT
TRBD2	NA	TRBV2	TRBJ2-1	CASRALAESSYNEQFF	TGTGCCAGCAGAGCGCTAGCGGAGAGCTCCTACAATGAGCAGTTCTTC
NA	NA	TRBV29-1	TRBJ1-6	CSVGGPGPGSPLHF	TGCAGCGTTGGGGGCCCCGGGCCGGGTTCACCCCTCCACTTT
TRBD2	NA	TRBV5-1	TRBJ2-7	CASSLNSGGSYEQYF	TGCGCCAGCAGCTTAAATAGCGGGGGCTCCTACGAGCAGTACTTC
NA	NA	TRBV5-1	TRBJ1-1	CASSSRQDTEAFF	TGCGCCAGCAGCTCACGACAGGACACTGAAGCTTTCTTT
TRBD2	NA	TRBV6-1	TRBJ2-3	CASSEGGGGVIDTQYF	TGTGCCAGCAGTGAAGGGGGCGGGGGGGTAATAGATACGCAGTATTTT
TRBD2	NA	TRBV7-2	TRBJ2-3	CASSDVPGLAGGPRDTQYF	TGTGCCAGCAGCGACGTCCCGGGACTAGCGGGGGGGCCGAGAGATACGCAGTATTTT
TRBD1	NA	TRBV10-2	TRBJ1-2	CASSEGTGLSRGYTF	TGCGCCAGCAGCGAAGGGACAGGACTATCTAGGGGCTACACCTTC
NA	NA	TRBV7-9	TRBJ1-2	CASSLAQAGNYGYTF	TGTGCCAGCAGCTTAGCGCAGGCAGGGAACTATGGCTACACCTTC
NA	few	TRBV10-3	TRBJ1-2	CAIRAPSYGYTF	TGTGCCATCAGAGCTCCGAGTTATGGCTACACCTTC
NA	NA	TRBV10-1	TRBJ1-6	CASSELVVPQGLTSPLHF	TGCGCCAGCAGTGAGTTGGTCGTTCCCCAGGGGCTTACTTCACCCCTCCACTTT
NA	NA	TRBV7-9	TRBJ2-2	CASSLWGANTGELFF	TGTGCCAGCAGCTTATGGGGGGCGAACACCGGGGAGCTGTTTTTT
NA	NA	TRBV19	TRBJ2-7	CASSSPRAPHHEQYF	TGTGCCAGTAGTTCCCCGAGGGCACCACACCACGAGCAGTACTTC
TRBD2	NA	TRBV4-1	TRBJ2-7	CASSPGTSGDYEQYF	TGCGCCAGCAGCCCGGGGACTAGCGGTGACTACGAGCAGTACTTC